These 21 T cell receptor beta chains originate from one sample sequenced in a study of cytomegalovirus exposure and HLA in healthy donors. Libraries were prepared by immunoSEQ multiplex PCR; TCRdb keeps only in-frame clonotypes and omits some of them. This sample has about 310,000 clones, with around 90% found just once. The sample taken for sequencing was PBMCs. The origin of the receptors is a man aged 30-40 years in good health and CMV-seronegative.

The chain carries TRBV6-5 and TRBJ2-1; 8 bases line up with TRBD1. The CDR3 runs 15 residues. Trimming cost V 5 bases and J 3 bases; bases outside gene matches: 6. Germline V CDR1 and CDR2: MNHEY, SVGAGI. The CDR3 spells CASSKGQGHYNEQFF. CDR3 coding DNA: TGTGCCAGCAGTAAAGGACAGGGACACTACAATGAGCAGTTCTTC.

The chain carries TRBV4-3 and TRBJ2-6; 9 bases fit TRBD1. The V gene's germline CDR1 is LGHNA and CDR2 YSLEER. CDR3 length: 17 amino acids. J was trimmed by 0 bases and V by 4 bases; bases with no gene match: 4. CDR3 sequence: CASSPGQGASGANVLTF. CDR3 nucleotides: TGCGCCAGCAGCCCGGGACAGGGTGCCTCTGGGGCCAACGTCCTGACTTTC.

This clone has just a few counts. This chain joins TRBV2 and TRBJ1-2; 10 bases are shared with TRBD1. Germline assignment: CDR1 SNHLY and CDR2 FYNNEI. There are 14 residues in the CDR3. The junction had 5 bases not matched to a gene; V was cut back by 6 bases and J by 4 bases. The CDR3 sequence: CASRGTGVGYGYTF. The CDR3 DNA reads as TGTGCCAGCAGAGGGACAGGGGTTGGCTATGGCTACACCTTC.

This sequence joins TRBV6-1 and TRBJ2-7, with a weak D call TRBD2 (6 bases). V was clipped by 4 bases and J by 3 bases, with 10 bases between them. Looked up from germline, CDR1 is MNHNS and CDR2 is SASEGT. This CDR3 spans 13 amino acids. The CDR3 sequence: CASSGRGVYEQYF. CDR3 in DNA: TGTGCCAGCAGTGGGCGCGGGGTCTACGAGCAGTACTTC.

This chain links TRBV5-1 with TRBJ2-5; D might be TRBD1 (5 bases). The V gene's germline CDR1 is SGHRS and CDR2 YFSETQ. V was cut by 3 bases and J by 1 base, with 13 bases left in between. This CDR3 region has 15 residues. CDR3 amino acids: CASSYSATAQETQYF. In DNA, the CDR3 is TGCGCCAGCAGCTATTCCGCGACAGCCCAAGAGACCCAGTACTTC.

The V call is TRBV6-1, the J call TRBJ2-7, with no clear D. CDR1 is MNHNS, CDR2 SASEGT, per germline. Trimming stripped 0 bases from V and 2 bases from J, with 11 bases between. CDR3 size: 15 residues. The CDR3 region has the DNA TGTGCCAGCAGTGAAGCGCTAGGTCCACCCTACGAGCAGTACTTC. Its translation: CASSEALGPPYEQYF.

The chain joins TRBV4-3 to TRBJ1-4, with 9 bases lining up with TRBD1. Germline lookup yields CDR1 LGHNA and CDR2 YSLEER. V shed 3 bases and J 8 bases; nucleotides not matched to a gene: 4. The CDR3 totals 14 residues. In DNA, the CDR3 is TGCGCCAGCAGCCAGGACAGGGGATGGGAAAAACTGTTTTTT. It is translated as CASSQDRGWEKLFF.

The chain uses TRBV5-8 and TRBJ2-7, with TRBD2 identical over 7 bases. Germline V gene lookup returns CDR1 SGHTS and CDR2 YDEGEE. The ends lost 2 bases at V and 2 bases at J; junction bases unmatched: 1. CDR3 size: 13 residues. Here the CDR3 reads CASSFAGAYEQYF. The CDR3, as DNA: TGTGCCAGCAGCTTTGCGGGGGCCTACGAGCAGTACTTC.

The gene calls are TRBV10-3 and TRBJ1-5; maybe TRBD1 (5 bases). CDR1 ENHRY and CDR2 SYGVKD come from the germline V gene. Deletions cut 7 bases from V and 1 base from J, with 11 bases between. The CDR3 consists of 14 residues. CDR3 in DNA: TGTGCCATCAACGACAGTTGGAGCAATCAGCCCCAGCATTTT. The encoded protein is CAINDSWSNQPQHF.

The CDR3 region has the DNA TGCGCCAGCAGCCAAGAAGGACCGGCGGGTACGCAGTATTTT. Protein sequence: CASSQEGPAGTQYF. V gene TRBV4-3 combines with J gene TRBJ2-3; the D gene is possibly TRBD2 (5 bases). The length of the CDR3 is 14 residues. Germline V gene data show CDR1 as LGHNA and CDR2 as YSLEER. The V end lost 0 bases, the J end lost 8 bases, and 12 bases lay between the germline ends.

The chain recombines TRBV20-1 with TRBJ2-5; D call uncertain. V was trimmed by 5 bases and J by 3 bases, leaving 7 bases between them. CDR1 DFQATT and CDR2 SNEGSKA come from the germline V gene (reference sequence). The CDR3 has 11 amino acids. CDR3: CSAGPEETQYF. CDR3 DNA sequence: TGCAGTGCTGGGCCGGAAGAGACCCAGTACTTC.

The chain joins TRBV10-3 to TRBJ2-1; 7 bases align to TRBD2. The CDR3 spans 13 residues. The J segment lost 7 bases and the V segment lost 8 bases, leaving 8 bases of the junction unmatched. In germline, CDR1 is ENHRY, CDR2 SYGVKD. CDR3 sequence (DNA): TGTGCCATCGCAGGGACTACCAGGAATGAGCAGTTCTTC. Encoded protein: CAIAGTTRNEQFF.

The chain links TRBV5-4 to TRBJ2-3; 12 positions match TRBD2. The J segment lost 6 bases and the V segment lost 0 bases, leaving 5 bases of the junction unmatched. The CDR3 is made up of 16 amino acids. CDR1 and CDR2 from the germline V gene are SGHNT and YYREEE (reference sequence). The CDR3 loop reads CASSLGTSGVQDTQYF. CDR3 DNA sequence: TGTGCCAGCAGCTTGGGGACTAGCGGGGTCCAGGATACGCAGTATTTT.

The rearrangement links TRBV2 to TRBJ2-1; D is ambiguous. The CDR3 extends over 14 amino acids. The V gene lost 6 bases and the J gene lost 4 bases, with 13 bases spanning the gap. Germline CDR1 and CDR2: SNHLY and FYNNEI. The CDR3 loop reads CASRRRSEYNEQFF. CDR3 nucleotide sequence: TGTGCCAGCAGACGACGGAGCGAATACAATGAGCAGTTCTTC.

V gene TRBV27 combines with J gene TRBJ1-2; perhaps TRBD1 as D (6 bases). The CDR3 runs 15 residues. Germline CDR1 is MNHEY and CDR2 is SMNVEV (reference sequence). Trimming took 5 bases from V and 2 from J, leaving 15 bases between them. The CDR3 region has the DNA TGTGCCAGCAGTGCTCTGAGGGGGTTGAACTATGGCTACACCTTC. Translated: CASSALRGLNYGYTF.

The chain employs TRBV7-9 and TRBJ1-2; the D gene is possibly TRBD1 (6 bases). The ends were cut back, 1 base at V and 2 bases at J, with 8 bases in the middle. The CDR3 contains 14 residues. Germline CDR1 SEHNR, CDR2 FQNEAQ (reference sequence). DNA of the CDR3: TGTGCCAGCAGCTTAGTTGGGACAAACTATGGCTACACCTTC. This sequence encodes CASSLVGTNYGYTF.

V and J are TRBV4-1 and TRBJ1-4; 8 bases are a match to TRBD1. Germline CDR1 and CDR2: MGHRA and YSYEKL. J lost 8 bases, V lost 6 bases, and 11 bases had no gene match. This CDR3 has 15 residues. The CDR3 spells CASRDYGHRGEKLFF. CDR3 DNA sequence: TGCGCCAGCAGGGACTACGGACACAGGGGGGAAAAACTGTTTTTT.

The rearrangement links TRBV4-1 to TRBJ1-5; TRBD1 matches 8 bases. The trim removed 2 bases at V and 3 bases at J, leaving 18 bases unmatched. Per germline, CDR1 MGHRA and CDR2 YSYEKL. The CDR3 contains 20 residues. CDR3 in amino acids: CASSQKPGQEGRLINQPQHF. CDR3 sequence (DNA): TGCGCCAGCAGCCAAAAACCGGGACAGGAGGGAAGACTAATCAATCAGCCCCAGCATTTT.

The chain uses TRBV7-8 and TRBJ2-1; D may be TRBD2 (6 bases). Germline V gene sequence: CDR1 SGHVS, CDR2 FQNEAQ. This CDR3 contains 15 residues. V gave up 1 base and J gave up 3 bases, with 10 bases separating them. The CDR3 nucleotides are TGTGCCAGCAGCTTAGGCGGGAAATACTACAATGAGCAGTTCTTC. Translated, it gives CASSLGGKYYNEQFF.

The V gene is TRBV11-3, the J gene TRBJ2-7; 8 bases agree with TRBD1. J was trimmed by 3 bases and V by 4 bases; bases with no gene match: 2. The CDR3 is 13 residues long. The germline V gene encodes CDR1 SGHNT and CDR2 YENEEA. CDR3 in DNA: TGTGCCAGCAGCTGGACAGGGAGCTACGAGCAGTACTTC. Its translation: CASSWTGSYEQYF.

The rearrangement uses TRBV6-5 and TRBJ2-1; a weak D match, TRBD2 (5 bases). Germline CDR1 reads MNHEY; CDR2 reads SVGAGI. V dropped 5 bases and J dropped 3 bases, with 8 bases sitting between them. The CDR3 is 13 residues long. Written as DNA, the CDR3 is TGTGCCAGCAGTCTCCGGGACTACAATGAGCAGTTCTTC. Translation gives CASSLRDYNEQFF.